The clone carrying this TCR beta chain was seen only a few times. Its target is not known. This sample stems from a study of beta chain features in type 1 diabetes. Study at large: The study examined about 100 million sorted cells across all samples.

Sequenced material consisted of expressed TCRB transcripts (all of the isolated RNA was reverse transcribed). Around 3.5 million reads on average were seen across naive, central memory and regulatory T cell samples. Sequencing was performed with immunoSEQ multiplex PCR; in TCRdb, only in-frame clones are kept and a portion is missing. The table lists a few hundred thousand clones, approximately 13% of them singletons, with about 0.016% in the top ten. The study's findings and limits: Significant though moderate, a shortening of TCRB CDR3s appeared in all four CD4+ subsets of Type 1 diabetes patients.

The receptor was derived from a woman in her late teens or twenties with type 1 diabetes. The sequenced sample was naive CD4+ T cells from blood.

CDR3 amino acids: CASKGQVGTYEQYV. CDR3 DNA: TGTGCCAGCAAGGGACAGGTAGGGACCTACGAGCAGTACGTC. The chain links TRBV6-6 to TRBJ2-7; 8 bases match TRBD1. J gave up 2 bases and V 7 bases, and 7 bases lay outside the gene matches. Germline V gives CDR1 MNHNY, CDR2 SVGAGI (reference sequence). This CDR3 contains 14 residues.